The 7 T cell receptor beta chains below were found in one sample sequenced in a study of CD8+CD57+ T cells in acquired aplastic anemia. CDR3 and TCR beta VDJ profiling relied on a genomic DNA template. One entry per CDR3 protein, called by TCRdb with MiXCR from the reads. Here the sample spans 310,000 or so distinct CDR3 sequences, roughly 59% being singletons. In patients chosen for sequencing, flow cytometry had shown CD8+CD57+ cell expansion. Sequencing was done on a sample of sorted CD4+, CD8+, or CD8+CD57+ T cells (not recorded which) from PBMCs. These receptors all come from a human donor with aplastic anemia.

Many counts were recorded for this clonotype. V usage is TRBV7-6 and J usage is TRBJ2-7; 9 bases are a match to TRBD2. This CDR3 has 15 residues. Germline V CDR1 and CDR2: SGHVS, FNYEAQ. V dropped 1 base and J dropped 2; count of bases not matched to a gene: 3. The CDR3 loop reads CASSLGGGGAYEQYF. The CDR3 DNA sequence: TGTGCCAGCAGCTTAGGTGGCGGGGGGGCCTACGAGCAGTACTTC.

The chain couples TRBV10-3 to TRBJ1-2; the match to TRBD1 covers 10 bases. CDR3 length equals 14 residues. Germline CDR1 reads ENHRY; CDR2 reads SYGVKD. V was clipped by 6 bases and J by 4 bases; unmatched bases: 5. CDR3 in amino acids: CAISGTGDPYGYTF. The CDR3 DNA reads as TGTGCCATCAGCGGGACAGGGGATCCCTATGGCTACACCTTC.

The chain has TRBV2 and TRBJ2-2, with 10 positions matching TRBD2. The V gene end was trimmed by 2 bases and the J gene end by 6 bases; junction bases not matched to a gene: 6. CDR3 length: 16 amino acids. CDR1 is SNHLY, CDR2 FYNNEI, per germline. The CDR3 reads CASSELGLAGAGELFF. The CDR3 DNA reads TGTGCCAGCAGTGAACTGGGGCTAGCGGGAGCCGGGGAGCTGTTTTTT.

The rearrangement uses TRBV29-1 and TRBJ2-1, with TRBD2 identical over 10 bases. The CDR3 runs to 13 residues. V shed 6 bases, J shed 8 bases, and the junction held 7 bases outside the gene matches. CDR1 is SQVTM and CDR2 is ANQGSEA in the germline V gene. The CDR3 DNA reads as TGCAGCGTCACCGGGACTAGCGAGCATGAGCAGTTCTTC. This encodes CSVTGTSEHEQFF.

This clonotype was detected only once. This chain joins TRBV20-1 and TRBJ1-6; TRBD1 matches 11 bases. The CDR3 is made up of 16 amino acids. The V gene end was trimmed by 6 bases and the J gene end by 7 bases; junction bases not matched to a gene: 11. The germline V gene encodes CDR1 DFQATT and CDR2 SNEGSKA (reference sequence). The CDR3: CSASSPGTGGNSPLHF. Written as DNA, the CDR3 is TGCAGTGCCAGCTCACCGGGGACAGGGGGGAATTCACCCCTCCACTTT.

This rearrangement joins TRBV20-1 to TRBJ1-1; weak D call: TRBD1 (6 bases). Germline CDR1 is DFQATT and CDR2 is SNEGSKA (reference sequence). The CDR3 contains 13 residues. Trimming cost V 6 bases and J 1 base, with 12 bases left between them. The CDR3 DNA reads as TGCAGTGCGCAGGGGCGCCCGAACACTGAAGCTTTCTTT. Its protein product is CSAQGRPNTEAFF.

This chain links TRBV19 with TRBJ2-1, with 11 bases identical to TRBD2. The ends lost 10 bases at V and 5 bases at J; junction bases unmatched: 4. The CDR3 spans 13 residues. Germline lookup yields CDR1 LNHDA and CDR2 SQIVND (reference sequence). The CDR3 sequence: CATEGLADNEQFF. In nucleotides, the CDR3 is TGTGCCACCGAGGGACTAGCGGACAATGAGCAGTTCTTC.